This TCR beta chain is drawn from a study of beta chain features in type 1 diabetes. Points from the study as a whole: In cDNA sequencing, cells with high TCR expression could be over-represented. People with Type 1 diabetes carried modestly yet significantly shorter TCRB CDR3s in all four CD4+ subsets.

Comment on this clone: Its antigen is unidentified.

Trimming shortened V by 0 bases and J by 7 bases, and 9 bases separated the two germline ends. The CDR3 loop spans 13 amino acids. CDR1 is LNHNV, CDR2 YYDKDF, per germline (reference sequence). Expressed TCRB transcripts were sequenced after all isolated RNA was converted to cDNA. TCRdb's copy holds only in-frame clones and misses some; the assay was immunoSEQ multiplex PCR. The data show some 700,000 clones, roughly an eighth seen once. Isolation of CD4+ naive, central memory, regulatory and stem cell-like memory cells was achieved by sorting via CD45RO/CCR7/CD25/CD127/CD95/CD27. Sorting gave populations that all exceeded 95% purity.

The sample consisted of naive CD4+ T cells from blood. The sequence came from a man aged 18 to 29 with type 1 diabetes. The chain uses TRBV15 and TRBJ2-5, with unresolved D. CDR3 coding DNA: TGTGCCACCAGCAGAGAGGTGGTTGCGACCCAGTACTTC. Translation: CATSREVVATQYF. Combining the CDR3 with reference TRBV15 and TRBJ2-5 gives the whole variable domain DAMVIQNPRYQVTQFGKPVTLSCSQTLNHNVMYWYQQKSSQAPKLLFHYYDKDFNNEADTPDNFQSRRPNTSFCFLDIRSPGLGDTAMYLCATSREVVATQYFGPGTRLLVL.